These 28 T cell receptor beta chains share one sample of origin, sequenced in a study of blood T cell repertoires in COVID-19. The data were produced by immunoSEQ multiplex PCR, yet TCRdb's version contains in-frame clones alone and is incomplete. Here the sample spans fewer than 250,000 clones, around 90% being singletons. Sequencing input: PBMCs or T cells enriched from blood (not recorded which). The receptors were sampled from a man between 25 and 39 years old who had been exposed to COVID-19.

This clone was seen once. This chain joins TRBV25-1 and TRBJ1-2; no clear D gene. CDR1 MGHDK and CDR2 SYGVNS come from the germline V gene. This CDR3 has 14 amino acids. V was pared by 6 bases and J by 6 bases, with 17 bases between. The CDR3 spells CASRPNREADGYTF. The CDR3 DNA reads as TGTGCCAGCAGACCTAATAGGGAGGCAGATGGCTACACCTTC.

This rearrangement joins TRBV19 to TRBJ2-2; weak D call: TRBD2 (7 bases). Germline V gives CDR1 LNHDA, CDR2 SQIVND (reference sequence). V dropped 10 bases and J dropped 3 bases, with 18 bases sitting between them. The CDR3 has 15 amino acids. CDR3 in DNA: TGTGCCACCTTGGGAGGGGGTATGGACACCGGGGAGCTGTTTTTT. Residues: CATLGGGMDTGELFF.

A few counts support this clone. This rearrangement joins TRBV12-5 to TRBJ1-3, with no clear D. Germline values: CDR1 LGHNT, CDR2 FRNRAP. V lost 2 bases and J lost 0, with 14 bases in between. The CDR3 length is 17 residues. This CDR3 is CASGLPYLGHSGNTIYF. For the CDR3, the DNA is TGTGCTAGTGGTTTGCCGTACTTGGGCCACTCTGGAAACACCATATATTTT. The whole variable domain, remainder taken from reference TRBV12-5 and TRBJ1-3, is DARVTQTPRHKVTEMGQEVTMRCQPILGHNTVFWYRQTMMQGLELLAYFRNRAPLDDSGMPKDRFSAEMPDATLATLKIQPSEPRDSAVYFCASGLPYLGHSGNTIYFGEGSWLTVV.

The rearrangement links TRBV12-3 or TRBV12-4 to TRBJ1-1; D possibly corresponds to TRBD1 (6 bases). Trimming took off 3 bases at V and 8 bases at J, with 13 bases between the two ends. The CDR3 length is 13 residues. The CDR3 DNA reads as TGTGCCAGCAGTTTTTGGGGTAGGGGGGAAGCTTTCTTT. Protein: CASSFWGRGEAFF.

CDR3 in DNA: TGCGCCAGCAGCCAAGAGTCAGGGTCGGAGACCCAGTACTTC. Amino acid sequence: CASSQESGSETQYF. V is TRBV4-3 and J is TRBJ2-5; perhaps TRBD1 as D (5 bases). The CDR3 loop spans 14 amino acids. Trimming stripped 0 bases from V and 5 bases from J, with 10 bases between. CDR1 LGHNA and CDR2 YSLEER come from the germline V gene.

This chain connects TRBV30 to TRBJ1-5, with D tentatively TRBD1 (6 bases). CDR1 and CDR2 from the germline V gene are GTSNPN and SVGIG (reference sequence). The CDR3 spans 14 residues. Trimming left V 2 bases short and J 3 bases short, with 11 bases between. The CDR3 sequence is CAWSRRQDNQPQHF. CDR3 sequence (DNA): TGTGCCTGGAGTCGTAGACAGGACAATCAGCCCCAGCATTTT.

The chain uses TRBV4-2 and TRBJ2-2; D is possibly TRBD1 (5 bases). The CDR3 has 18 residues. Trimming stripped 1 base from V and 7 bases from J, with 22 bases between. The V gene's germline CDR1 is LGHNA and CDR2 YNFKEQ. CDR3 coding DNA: TGTGCCAGCAGCCAAGCGGCGAACAGGTTAGTAGGAAGCGGGGAGCTGTTTTTT. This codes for CASSQAANRLVGSGELFF.

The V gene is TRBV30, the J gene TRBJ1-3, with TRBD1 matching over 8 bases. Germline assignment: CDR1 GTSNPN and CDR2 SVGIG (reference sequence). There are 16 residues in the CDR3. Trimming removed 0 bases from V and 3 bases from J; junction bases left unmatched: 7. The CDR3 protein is CAWSVGTGFFGNTIYF. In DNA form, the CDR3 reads TGTGCCTGGAGTGTTGGGACAGGTTTTTTTGGAAACACCATATATTTT.

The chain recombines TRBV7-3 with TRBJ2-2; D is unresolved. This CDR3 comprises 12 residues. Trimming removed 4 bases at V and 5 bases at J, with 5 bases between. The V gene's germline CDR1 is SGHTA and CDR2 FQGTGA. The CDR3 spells CASSSLTGELFF. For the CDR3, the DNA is TGTGCCAGCAGCTCCTTGACCGGGGAGCTGTTTTTT.

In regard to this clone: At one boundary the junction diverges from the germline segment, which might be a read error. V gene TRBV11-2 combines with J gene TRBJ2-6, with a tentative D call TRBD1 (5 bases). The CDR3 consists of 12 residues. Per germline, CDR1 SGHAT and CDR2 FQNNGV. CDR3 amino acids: CASSSGSKVLTF. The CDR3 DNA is TGTGCCAGCAGCTCAGGGTCCAAGGTCCTGACTTTC.

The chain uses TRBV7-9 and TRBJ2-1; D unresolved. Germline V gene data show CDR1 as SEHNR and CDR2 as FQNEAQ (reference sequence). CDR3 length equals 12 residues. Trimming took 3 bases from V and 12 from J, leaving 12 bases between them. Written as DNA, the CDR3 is TGTGCCAGCAGCTTTGTAGGCGGTGGGCAGTTCTTC. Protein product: CASSFVGGGQFF.

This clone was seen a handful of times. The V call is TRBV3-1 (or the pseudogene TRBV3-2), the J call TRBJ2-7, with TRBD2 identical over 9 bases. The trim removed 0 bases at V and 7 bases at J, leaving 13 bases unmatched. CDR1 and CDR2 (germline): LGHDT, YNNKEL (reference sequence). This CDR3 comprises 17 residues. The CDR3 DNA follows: TGTGCCAGCAGCCAAGAAGTAGCGGGGGCCCTGTTGGGGGAGCAGTACTTC. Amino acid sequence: CASSQEVAGALLGEQYF.

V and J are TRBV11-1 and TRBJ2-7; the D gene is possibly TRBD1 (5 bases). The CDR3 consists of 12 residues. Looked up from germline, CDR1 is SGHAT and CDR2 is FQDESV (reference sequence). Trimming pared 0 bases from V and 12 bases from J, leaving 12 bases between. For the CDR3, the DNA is TGTGCCAGCAGCTTAGCGGCAGGGATGGCGTACTTC. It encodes CASSLAAGMAYF.

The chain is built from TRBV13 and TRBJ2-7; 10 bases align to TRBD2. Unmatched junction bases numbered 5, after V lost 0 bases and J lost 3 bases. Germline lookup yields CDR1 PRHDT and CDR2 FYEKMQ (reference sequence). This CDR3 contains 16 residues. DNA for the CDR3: TGTGCCAGCAGCTTAGGCAGGAGCGGGGGGGGCTACGAGCAGTACTTC. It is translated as CASSLGRSGGGYEQYF.

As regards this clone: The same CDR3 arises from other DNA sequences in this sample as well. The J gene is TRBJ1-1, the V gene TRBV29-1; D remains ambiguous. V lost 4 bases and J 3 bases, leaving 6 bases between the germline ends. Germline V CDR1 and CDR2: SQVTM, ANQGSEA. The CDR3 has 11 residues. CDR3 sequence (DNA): TGCAGCGTTGGAGGGTACACTGAAGCTTTCTTT. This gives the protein CSVGGYTEAFF.

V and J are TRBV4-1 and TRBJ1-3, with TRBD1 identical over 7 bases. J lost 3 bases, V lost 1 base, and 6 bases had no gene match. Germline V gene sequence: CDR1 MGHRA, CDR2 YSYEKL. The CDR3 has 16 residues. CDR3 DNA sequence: TGCGCCAGCAGCCAAGTTTCCGGGACAGTTGGAAACACCATATATTTT. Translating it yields CASSQVSGTVGNTIYF.

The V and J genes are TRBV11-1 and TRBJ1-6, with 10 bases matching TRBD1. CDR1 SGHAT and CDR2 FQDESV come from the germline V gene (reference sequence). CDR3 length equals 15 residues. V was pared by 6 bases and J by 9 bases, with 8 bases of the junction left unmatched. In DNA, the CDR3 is TGTGCCAGCAGAGAGGCCGGGACAGGGGTTTCACCCCTCCACTTT. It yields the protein CASREAGTGVSPLHF.

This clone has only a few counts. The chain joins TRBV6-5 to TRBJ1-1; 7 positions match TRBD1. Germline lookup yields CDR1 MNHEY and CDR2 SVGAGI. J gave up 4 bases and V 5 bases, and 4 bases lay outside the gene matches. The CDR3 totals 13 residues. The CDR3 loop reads CASSPQGGTEAFF. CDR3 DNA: TGTGCCAGCAGTCCTCAGGGGGGCACTGAAGCTTTCTTT.

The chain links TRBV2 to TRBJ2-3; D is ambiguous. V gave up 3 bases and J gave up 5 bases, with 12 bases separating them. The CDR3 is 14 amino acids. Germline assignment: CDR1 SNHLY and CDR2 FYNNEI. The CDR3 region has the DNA TGTGCCAGCAGTGACGCGGCCGCTTTAGATACGCAGTATTTT. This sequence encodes CASSDAAALDTQYF.

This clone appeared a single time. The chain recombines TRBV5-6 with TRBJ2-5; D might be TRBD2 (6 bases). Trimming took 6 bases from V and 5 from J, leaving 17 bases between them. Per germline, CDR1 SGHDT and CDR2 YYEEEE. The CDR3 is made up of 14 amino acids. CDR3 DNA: TGTGCCAGCACCTTAGCGGCAACCGGGGAGACCCAGTACTTC. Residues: CASTLAATGETQYF.

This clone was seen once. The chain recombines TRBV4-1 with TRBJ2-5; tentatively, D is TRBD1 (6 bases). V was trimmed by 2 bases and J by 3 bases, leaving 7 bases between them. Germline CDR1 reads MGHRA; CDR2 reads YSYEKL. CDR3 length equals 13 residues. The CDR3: CASSQRTEETQYF. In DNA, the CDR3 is TGCGCCAGCAGCCAAAGGACAGAAGAGACCCAGTACTTC.

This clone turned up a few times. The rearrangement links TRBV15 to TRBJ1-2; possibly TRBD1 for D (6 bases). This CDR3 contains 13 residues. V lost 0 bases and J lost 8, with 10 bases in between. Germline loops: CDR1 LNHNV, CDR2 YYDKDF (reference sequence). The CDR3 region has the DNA TGTGCCACCAGCAGAGATTCAGGGGTCGGCTACACCTTC. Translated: CATSRDSGVGYTF. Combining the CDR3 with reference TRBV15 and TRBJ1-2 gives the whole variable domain DAMVIQNPRYQVTQFGKPVTLSCSQTLNHNVMYWYQQKSSQAPKLLFHYYDKDFNNEADTPDNFQSRRPNTSFCFLDIRSPGLGDTAMYLCATSRDSGVGYTFGSGTRLTVV.

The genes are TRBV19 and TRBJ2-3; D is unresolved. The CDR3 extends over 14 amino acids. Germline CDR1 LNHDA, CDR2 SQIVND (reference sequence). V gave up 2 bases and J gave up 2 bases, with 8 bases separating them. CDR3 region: CASSIRQITDTQYF. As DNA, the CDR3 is TGTGCCAGTAGTATACGCCAGATCACAGATACGCAGTATTTT.

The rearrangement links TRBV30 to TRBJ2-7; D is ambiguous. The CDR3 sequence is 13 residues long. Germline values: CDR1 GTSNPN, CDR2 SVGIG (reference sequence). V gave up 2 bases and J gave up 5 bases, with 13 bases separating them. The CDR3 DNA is TGTGCCTGGAGTACTCGTAGAGATAACGAGCAGTACTTC. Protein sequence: CAWSTRRDNEQYF.

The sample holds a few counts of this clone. The CDR3 bases are TGTGCCAGCAGTGACTCGACTAGCGGGGGGCCAGAGACCCAGTACTTC. As protein: CASSDSTSGGPETQYF. V and J are TRBV6-4 and TRBJ2-5, with 13 bases that match TRBD2. The CDR3 contains 16 residues. The V segment lost 0 bases and the J segment 4 bases; nucleotides outside the gene matches: 2. Germline values: CDR1 MRHNA, CDR2 SNTAGT.

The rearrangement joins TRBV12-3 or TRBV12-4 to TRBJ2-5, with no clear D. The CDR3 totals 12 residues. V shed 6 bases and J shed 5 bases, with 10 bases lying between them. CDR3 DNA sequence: TGTGCCAGCAGCTACGTTTCGGAGACCCAGTACTTC. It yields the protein CASSYVSETQYF.

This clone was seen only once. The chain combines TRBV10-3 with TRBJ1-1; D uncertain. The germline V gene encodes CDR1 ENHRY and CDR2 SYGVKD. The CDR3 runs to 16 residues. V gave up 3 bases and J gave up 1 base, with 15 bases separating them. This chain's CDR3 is CAISDRSGLTNTEAFF. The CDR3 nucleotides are TGTGCCATCAGTGATAGGTCAGGTTTGACGAACACTGAAGCTTTCTTT.

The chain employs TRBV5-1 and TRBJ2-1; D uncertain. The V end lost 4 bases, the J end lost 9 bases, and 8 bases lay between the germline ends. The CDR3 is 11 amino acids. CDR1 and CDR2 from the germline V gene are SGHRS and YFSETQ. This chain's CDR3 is CASSVMAEQFF. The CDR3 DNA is TGCGCCAGCAGCGTAATGGCTGAGCAGTTCTTC.